These 20 T cell receptor beta chains came from one sample sequenced in a study of cytomegalovirus exposure and HLA in healthy donors. Primers for the PCR totalled 60 Vbeta and 13 Jbeta. Some clones are missing from TCRdb's copy, which holds only in-frame ones; the method was immunoSEQ multiplex PCR. This repertoire includes 75,000 to 95,000 clones. The sample comprised PBMCs. These receptors were collected from a girl between 5 and 17 years old in good health and CMV-seropositive.

This chain links TRBV30 with TRBJ2-5, with D perhaps matching TRBD2 (6 bases). Looked up from germline, CDR1 is GTSNPN and CDR2 is SVGIG (reference sequence). The length of the CDR3 is 15 residues. With 7 bases removed from V and 1 base from J, the gap between germline ends came to 19 bases. DNA of the CDR3: TGTGCCTTACGAGACGGGACTTACGGCCAAGAGACCCAGTACTTC. Translation gives CALRDGTYGQETQYF. Together with reference TRBV30 and TRBJ2-5, the CDR3 gives the full variable domain: SQTIHQWPATLVQPVGSPLSLECTVEGTSNPNLYWYRQAAGRGLQLLFYSVGIGQISSEVPQNLSASRPQDRQFILSSKKLLLSDSGFYLCALRDGTYGQETQYFGPGTRLLVL.

The V gene is TRBV4-3, the J gene TRBJ1-1; 7 bases align to TRBD1. The CDR3 is made up of 15 amino acids. CDR1 LGHNA and CDR2 YSLEER come from the germline V gene. V lost 3 bases to trimming and J lost 0 bases; unmatched junction nucleotides: 4. For the CDR3, the DNA is TGCGCCAGCAGCCAGGGGACAGTCCTGAACACTGAAGCTTTCTTT. Encoded protein: CASSQGTVLNTEAFF.

The rearrangement joins TRBV4-3 to TRBJ1-1; 10 positions match TRBD1. The V gene's germline CDR1 is LGHNA and CDR2 YSLEER. The CDR3 totals 16 residues. The V segment lost 0 bases and the J segment 4 bases; nucleotides outside the gene matches: 5. The CDR3 DNA reads TGCGCCAGCAGCCAAGATAGGACAGGGGGGGGCACTGAAGCTTTCTTT. Protein: CASSQDRTGGGTEAFF.

On this clone: Germline and junction disagree at one end, which may indicate a read error. The J gene is TRBJ2-1, the V gene TRBV10-3; the match to TRBD2 covers 10 bases. The CDR3 is 15 residues long. Germline V gene data show CDR1 as ENHRY and CDR2 as SYGVKD. The CDR3 loop is CATKVAGGSDNEQFF. In nucleotides, the CDR3 is TGTGCCACCAAAGTAGCGGGGGGCTCCGACAATGAGCAGTTCTTC.

The gene calls are TRBV5-6 and TRBJ1-5, with 9 bases that match TRBD1. There are 14 residues in the CDR3. The trim removed 4 bases at V and 7 bases at J, leaving 6 bases unmatched. Germline V gene lookup returns CDR1 SGHDT and CDR2 YYEEEE. CDR3 loop: CASSRGQGGQPQHF. CDR3 in DNA: TGTGCCAGCAGCAGGGGACAGGGAGGCCAGCCCCAGCATTTT.

V and J are TRBV5-6 and TRBJ1-1; D not resolved. The CDR3 contains 11 residues. The germline CDR1 and CDR2 sequences are SGHDT and YYEEEE. The V and J ends lost 4 bases and 2 bases respectively, with 3 bases between them. The CDR3: CASSLNTEAFF. The CDR3 DNA sequence: TGTGCCAGCAGCCTTAACACTGAAGCTTTCTTT.

This rearrangement joins TRBV19 to TRBJ1-6; D perhaps matches TRBD1 (5 bases). V gave up 4 bases and J gave up 8 bases, with 12 bases separating them. The CDR3 runs to 14 residues. Germline V gene lookup returns CDR1 LNHDA and CDR2 SQIVND (reference sequence). CDR3 residues: CASSSGGTYSPLHF. As DNA, the CDR3 is TGTGCCAGTAGTAGTGGAGGGACCTATTCACCCCTCCACTTT.

This chain connects TRBV15 to TRBJ1-1, with D unclear. The V gene lost 2 bases and the J gene lost 0 bases, with 10 bases spanning the gap. The CDR3 has 15 residues. Germline loops: CDR1 LNHNV, CDR2 YYDKDF (reference sequence). The CDR3 coding sequence is TGTGCCACCAGCAGACAGAATACAGTGAACACTGAAGCTTTCTTT. Translation gives CATSRQNTVNTEAFF.

This chain joins TRBV9 and TRBJ2-1; 12 nucleotides align to TRBD2. Germline V lookup: CDR1 SGDLS, CDR2 YYNGEE. The CDR3 is made up of 15 amino acids. Trimming took 0 bases from V and 10 from J; bases not matched to a gene: 5. The DNA of the CDR3 is TGTGCCAGCAGCGTAGAAACTAGCGGGGGGACAGAGCAGTTCTTC. Translated: CASSVETSGGTEQFF.

The CDR3 DNA sequence: TGTGCCAGCAGTTTAGTTCCTAGCGGGGGGGCAAAGACGCAGTATTTT. Protein: CASSLVPSGGAKTQYF. The chain has TRBV27 and TRBJ2-3; 12 nucleotides match TRBD2. The ends lost 2 bases at V and 9 bases at J; junction bases unmatched: 9. The germline gives CDR1 MNHEY, CDR2 SMNVEV (reference sequence). The CDR3 runs 16 residues.

V usage is TRBV5-6 and J usage is TRBJ1-6; D possibly corresponds to TRBD1 (6 bases). V was clipped by 4 bases and J by 7 bases, with 18 bases between them. This CDR3 comprises 16 residues. Germline CDR1 reads SGHDT; CDR2 reads YYEEEE. CDR3 sequence (DNA): TGTGCCAGCAGCGTTGTTGGGGGCTATACGAATTCACCCCTCCACTTT. Protein product: CASSVVGGYTNSPLHF.

V usage is TRBV6-5 and J usage is TRBJ2-5; possible D gene TRBD2, 7 bases. V lost 8 bases and J lost 1, with 14 bases in between. CDR1 MNHEY and CDR2 SVGAGI come from the germline V gene. This CDR3 region has 14 residues. CDR3 amino acids: CASQRGGSQETQYF. Written as DNA, the CDR3 is TGTGCCAGCCAGAGGGGGGGCAGCCAAGAGACCCAGTACTTC.

V gene TRBV29-1 combines with J gene TRBJ2-7, with a possible D match to TRBD1 (5 bases). The V end was cut by 7 bases, the J end by 0 bases, with 13 bases between. This CDR3 is built from 13 residues. Germline CDR1 and CDR2: SQVTM and ANQGSEA. CDR3 bases: TGCAGCGCAATACCGGACACCTCCTACGAGCAGTACTTC. The encoded protein is CSAIPDTSYEQYF.

The rearrangement joins TRBV12-5 to TRBJ2-7; possible D gene TRBD2, 6 bases. The CDR3 is 14 residues long. Per germline, CDR1 LGHNT and CDR2 FRNRAP. Between the trimmed V and J ends, which lost 6 bases and 4 bases, there was a span of 16 bases. CDR3 coding DNA: TGTGCTAGTGGCCTCTGGTCTGGGGGGTACGAGCAGTACTTC. This encodes CASGLWSGGYEQYF.

The genes are TRBV5-6 and TRBJ1-1; possible D gene TRBD1, 6 bases. The CDR3 has 14 residues. V lost 2 bases and J lost 4, with 12 bases in between. In germline, CDR1 is SGHDT, CDR2 YYEEEE. The CDR3 here is CASSFGQGTTEAFF. DNA for the CDR3: TGTGCCAGCAGCTTCGGCCAGGGGACCACTGAAGCTTTCTTT.

The chain recombines TRBV9 with TRBJ1-1; D is possibly TRBD1 (6 bases). Deletions cut 3 bases from V and 4 bases from J, with 16 bases between. There are 15 residues in the CDR3. Per germline, CDR1 SGDLS and CDR2 YYNGEE. The CDR3, as DNA: TGTGCCAGCAGCGGACTGGGGGGAGGGGGCACTGAAGCTTTCTTT. Translated, it gives CASSGLGGGGTEAFF.

This chain links TRBV5-6 with TRBJ1-6; 7 nucleotides match TRBD1. This CDR3 is 15 amino acids long. The germline V gene encodes CDR1 SGHDT and CDR2 YYEEEE. With V trimmed by 5 bases and J by 4 bases, 6 bases remained unmatched. CDR3 region: CASRGTDLYNSPLHF. DNA for the CDR3: TGTGCCAGCAGGGGGACAGACCTATATAATTCACCCCTCCACTTT.

Remarks on this clone: Its ends do not fully match the called genes, so a read error is possible. The CDR3 DNA is TGTGCCAGCAGCCAGACAGGGAACAGCGGGGAGCTGTTTTTT. Translating gives CASSQTGNSGELFF. The chain links TRBV4-2 to TRBJ2-2; 7 bases are a match to TRBD1. Germline V lookup: CDR1 LGHNA, CDR2 YNFKEQ. The length of the CDR3 is 14 residues.

This rearrangement joins TRBV4-2 to TRBJ2-2; 7 bases are a match to TRBD2. Germline V gives CDR1 LGHNA, CDR2 YNFKEQ. The CDR3 is 16 amino acids. V gave up 1 base and J gave up 0 bases; unmatched junction bases: 2. As DNA, the CDR3 is TGTGCCAGCAGCCAAGGGAGCGGGGCGAACACCGGGGAGCTGTTTTTT. It is translated as CASSQGSGANTGELFF.

This rearrangement joins TRBV7-8 to TRBJ2-3; 12 nucleotides agree with TRBD2. Trimming at V came to 3 bases and at J to 2 bases, leaving 3 bases not matched to a gene. CDR3 size: 16 residues. Germline CDR1 SGHVS, CDR2 FQNEAQ. CDR3 amino acids: CASSFGLAGFTDTQYF. CDR3 in DNA: TGTGCCAGCAGCTTCGGACTAGCGGGGTTCACAGATACGCAGTATTTT.